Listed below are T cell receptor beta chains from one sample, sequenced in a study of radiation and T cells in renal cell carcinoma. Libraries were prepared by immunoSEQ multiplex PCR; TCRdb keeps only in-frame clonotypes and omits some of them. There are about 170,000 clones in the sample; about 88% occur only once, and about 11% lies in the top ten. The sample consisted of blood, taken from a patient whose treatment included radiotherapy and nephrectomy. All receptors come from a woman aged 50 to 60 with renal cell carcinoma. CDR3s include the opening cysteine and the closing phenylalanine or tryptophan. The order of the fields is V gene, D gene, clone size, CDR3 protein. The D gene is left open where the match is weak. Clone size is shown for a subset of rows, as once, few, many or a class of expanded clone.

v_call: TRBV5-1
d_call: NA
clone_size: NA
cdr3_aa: CASSLPTGTFGETQYF

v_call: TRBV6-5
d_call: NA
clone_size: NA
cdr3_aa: CASSPGAGSSYEQYF

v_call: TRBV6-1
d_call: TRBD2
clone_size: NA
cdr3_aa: CASRPYGGTINEQFF

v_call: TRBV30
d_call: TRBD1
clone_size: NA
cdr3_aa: CAWALGGIIATNEKLFF

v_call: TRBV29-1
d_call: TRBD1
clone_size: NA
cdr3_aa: CSVERGRGTGELFF

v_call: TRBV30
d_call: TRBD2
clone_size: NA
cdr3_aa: CAWRASGGGEQFF

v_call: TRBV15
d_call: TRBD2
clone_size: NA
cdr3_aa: CATSPRTSGVYNEQFF

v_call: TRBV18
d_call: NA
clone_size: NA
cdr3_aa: CASSQGPGPDNSPLHF

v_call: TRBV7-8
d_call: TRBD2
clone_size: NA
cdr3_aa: CASSLSGGATNEQFF

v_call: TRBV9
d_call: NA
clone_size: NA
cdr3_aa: CASSLLGTTGELFF

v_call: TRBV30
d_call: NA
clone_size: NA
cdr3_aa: CAWSSQLGYGYTF

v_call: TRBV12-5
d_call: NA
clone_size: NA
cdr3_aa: CASAASPRGGELFF

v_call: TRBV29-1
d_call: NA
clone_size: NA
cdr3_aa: CSVPPWGGTEAFF

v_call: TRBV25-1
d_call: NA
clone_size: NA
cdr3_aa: CASSEEVIPYEQYF

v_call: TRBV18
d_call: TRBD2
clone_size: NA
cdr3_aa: CASSPGLAGGQDTQYF

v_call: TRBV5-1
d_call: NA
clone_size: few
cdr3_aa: CASRLETAVYNSPLHF

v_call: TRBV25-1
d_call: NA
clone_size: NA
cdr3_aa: CASSEGEPTRGYTF

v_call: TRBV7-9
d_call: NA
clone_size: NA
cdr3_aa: CASSSMSQASSYEQYF

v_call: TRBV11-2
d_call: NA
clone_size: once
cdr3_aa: CASSLFGTNTGELFF

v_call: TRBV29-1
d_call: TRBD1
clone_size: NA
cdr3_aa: CSAGTGNTEAFF

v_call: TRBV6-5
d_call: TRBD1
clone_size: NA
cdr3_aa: CASTGQGADTQYF

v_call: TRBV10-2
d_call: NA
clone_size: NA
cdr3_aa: CASSESRGPRETQYF

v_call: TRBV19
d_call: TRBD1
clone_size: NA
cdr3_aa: CASRVDRESYGYTF

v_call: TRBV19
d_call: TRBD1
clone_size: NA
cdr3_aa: CASSIGTGGSYNEQFF

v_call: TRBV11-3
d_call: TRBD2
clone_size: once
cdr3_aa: CASSPGKAGVPGELFF

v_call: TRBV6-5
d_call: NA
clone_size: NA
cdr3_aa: CASMSNINEKLFF

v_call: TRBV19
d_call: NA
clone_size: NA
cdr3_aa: CASSFDLLYGYTF

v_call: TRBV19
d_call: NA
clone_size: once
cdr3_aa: CASRTKGMNTEAFF

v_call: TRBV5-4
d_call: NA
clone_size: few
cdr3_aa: CASSFYGSDTQYF

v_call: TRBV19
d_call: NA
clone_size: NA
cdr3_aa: CASRSTGTENQPQHF

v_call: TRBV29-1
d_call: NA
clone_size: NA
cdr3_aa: CSIRADGYEQYF

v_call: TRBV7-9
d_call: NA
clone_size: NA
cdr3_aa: CASSQRRANYNEQFF

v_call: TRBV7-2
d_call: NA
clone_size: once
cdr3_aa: CASSLREGNTEAFF

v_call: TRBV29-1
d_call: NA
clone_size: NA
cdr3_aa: CSVEVARAYEQYF

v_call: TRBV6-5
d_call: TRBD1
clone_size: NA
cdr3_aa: CASSYRQGASGELFF

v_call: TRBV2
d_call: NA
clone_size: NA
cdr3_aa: CASSERGRATQPQHF

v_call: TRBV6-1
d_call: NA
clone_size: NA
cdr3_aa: CASRLGIHYGYTF

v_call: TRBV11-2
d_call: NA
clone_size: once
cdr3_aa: CASSLTGNREDEQFF

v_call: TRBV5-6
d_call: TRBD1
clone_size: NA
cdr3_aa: CASSWGTGNQPQHF

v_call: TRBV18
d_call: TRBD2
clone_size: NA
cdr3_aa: CASSDERGGPDTQYF

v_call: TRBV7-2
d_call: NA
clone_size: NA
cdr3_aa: CASSLGLGTNGYTF

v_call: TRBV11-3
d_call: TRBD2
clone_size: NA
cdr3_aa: CASSSGTSGSYEQYF

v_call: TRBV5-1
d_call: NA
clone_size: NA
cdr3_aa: CASSLESGNSPLHF

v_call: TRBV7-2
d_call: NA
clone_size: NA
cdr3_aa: CASSPSYEQYF

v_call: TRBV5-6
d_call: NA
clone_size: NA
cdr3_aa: CASSTGATNEKLFF

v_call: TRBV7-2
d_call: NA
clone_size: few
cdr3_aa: CASSFYGHSYNEQFF

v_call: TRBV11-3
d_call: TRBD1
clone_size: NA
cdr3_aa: CASSSRQGLAFF

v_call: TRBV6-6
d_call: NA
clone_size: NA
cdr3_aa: CASSYSIGYEQYF

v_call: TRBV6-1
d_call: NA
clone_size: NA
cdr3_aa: CASSETRSTGGKLFF

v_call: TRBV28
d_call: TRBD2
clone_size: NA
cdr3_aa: CASITSGANEQFF

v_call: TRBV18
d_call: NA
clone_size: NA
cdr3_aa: CASSRTRGTSYEQYF